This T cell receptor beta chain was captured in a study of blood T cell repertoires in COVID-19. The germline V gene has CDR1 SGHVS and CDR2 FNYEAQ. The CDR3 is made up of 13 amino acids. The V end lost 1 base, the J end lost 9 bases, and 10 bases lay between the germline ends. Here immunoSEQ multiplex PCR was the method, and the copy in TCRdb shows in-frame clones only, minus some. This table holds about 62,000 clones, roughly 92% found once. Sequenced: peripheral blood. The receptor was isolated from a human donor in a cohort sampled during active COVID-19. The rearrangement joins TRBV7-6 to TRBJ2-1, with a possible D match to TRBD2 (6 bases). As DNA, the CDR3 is TGTGCCAGCAGCTTAGAACTAGCCGTTGAGCAGTTCTTC. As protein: CASSLELAVEQFF. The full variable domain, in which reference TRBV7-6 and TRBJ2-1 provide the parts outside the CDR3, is GAGVSQSPRYKVTKRGQDVALRCDPISGHVSLYWYRQALGQGPEFLTYFNYEAQQDKSGLPNDRFSAERPEGSISTLTIQRTEQRDSAMYRCASSLELAVEQFFGPGTRLTVL.